This record covers a single T cell receptor beta chain. The antigen is undetermined. Assay: immunoSEQ multiplex PCR; the TCRdb copy retains only in-frame clones and omits some. The sample records roughly 70,000 clones, 85% being singletons. This specimen belongs to a study of T cell responses to AZD1222 COVID-19 vaccine. The CDR3 runs 11 residues. V lost 6 bases and J lost 8, with 8 bases in between. Germline values: CDR1 GTSNPN, CDR2 SVGIG (reference sequence). Notes on the study in general: Nearly half of spike-specific TCRs reportedly go after variant regions that carry no mutations. It should be noted that donors were predominantly white British and more often female, and clonal diversity was possibly underestimated. An increase in Spike-specific TCR breadth and depth was observed after two AZD1222 doses. Baseline serostatus was positive in only six AZD1222 recipients.

Sequences were derived from peripheral blood, sampled on day 0 of AZD1222 vaccination. This TCR was sampled from an adult in good health. The chain couples TRBV30 to TRBJ1-6; maybe TRBD1 (5 bases). The CDR3 DNA reads TGTGCCTGTCGAGGGGATTCACCCCTCCACTTT. Amino acid sequence: CACRGDSPLHF. Full variable domain (missing parts from reference TRBV30 and TRBJ1-6): SQTIHQWPATLVQPVGSPLSLECTVEGTSNPNLYWYRQAAGRGLQLLFYSVGIGQISSEVPQNLSASRPQDRQFILSSKKLLLSDSGFYLCACRGDSPLHFGNGTRLTVT.